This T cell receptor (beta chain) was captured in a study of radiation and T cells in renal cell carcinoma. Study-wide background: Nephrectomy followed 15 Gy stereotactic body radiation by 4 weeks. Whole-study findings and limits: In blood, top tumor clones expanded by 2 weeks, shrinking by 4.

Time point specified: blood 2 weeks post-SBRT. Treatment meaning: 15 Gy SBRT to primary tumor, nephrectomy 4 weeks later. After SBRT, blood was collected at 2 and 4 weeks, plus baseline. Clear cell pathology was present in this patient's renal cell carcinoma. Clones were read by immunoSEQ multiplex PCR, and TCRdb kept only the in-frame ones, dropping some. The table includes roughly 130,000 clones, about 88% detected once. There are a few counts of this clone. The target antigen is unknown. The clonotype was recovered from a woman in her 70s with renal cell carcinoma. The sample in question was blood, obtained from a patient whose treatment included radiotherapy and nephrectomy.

The CDR3 DNA sequence: TGTGCCTGGAGTTCACTTACAGGGGGCTATGGCTACACCTTC. Its translation is CAWSSLTGGYGYTF. This rearrangement joins TRBV30 to TRBJ1-2, with 8 bases matching TRBD1. Per germline, CDR1 GTSNPN and CDR2 SVGIG (reference sequence). The junction had 6 bases not matched to a gene; V was cut back by 2 bases and J by 4 bases. The CDR3 spans 14 residues.